This T cell receptor beta chain was recorded in a study of tumor-infiltrating lymphocytes in primary liver carcinoma. This clonotype has only one observation. Antigen specificity is unknown. Germline and junction disagree at one end, which may indicate a read error. CDR1 is SGHAT, CDR2 FQNNGV, per germline. The CDR3 is 15 amino acids. Starting material for RNA and DNA co-extraction consisted of about 17-32 mg of unsorted bulk tissue. Findings and caveats of the study: Presence in all five tumor regions was observed for only about 7.5-24% of top clones.

Making TCR beta cDNA involved around 520 ng total RNA and a constant-region primer. Three nested multiplex PCR rounds, a slightly modified ARM-PCR method, built the TCR beta libraries. With TRBV1-TRBV30 forward primers and a C-beta reverse primer, the first two PCR rounds were run for about 10 cycles each. Via MiXCR, TCRdb re-called the multiplex PCR reads, giving one row per CDR3 protein. The sample records about 20,000 distinct CDR3 sequences, 80% being singletons. The chain joins TRBV11-2 to TRBJ1-2; D is unclear. What was sequenced was liver tumor tissue from sampling region 2. Described subset: tumor region T2, inferior pole. The sequence was collected from a woman aged 30 to 39 with primary liver carcinoma and hepatitis B virus infection. CDR3 sequence: CVSSLDGMARRGYTF. The CDR3 DNA follows: TGTGTCAGCAGTTTAGATGGGATGGCAAGGAGAGGCTACACCTTC.